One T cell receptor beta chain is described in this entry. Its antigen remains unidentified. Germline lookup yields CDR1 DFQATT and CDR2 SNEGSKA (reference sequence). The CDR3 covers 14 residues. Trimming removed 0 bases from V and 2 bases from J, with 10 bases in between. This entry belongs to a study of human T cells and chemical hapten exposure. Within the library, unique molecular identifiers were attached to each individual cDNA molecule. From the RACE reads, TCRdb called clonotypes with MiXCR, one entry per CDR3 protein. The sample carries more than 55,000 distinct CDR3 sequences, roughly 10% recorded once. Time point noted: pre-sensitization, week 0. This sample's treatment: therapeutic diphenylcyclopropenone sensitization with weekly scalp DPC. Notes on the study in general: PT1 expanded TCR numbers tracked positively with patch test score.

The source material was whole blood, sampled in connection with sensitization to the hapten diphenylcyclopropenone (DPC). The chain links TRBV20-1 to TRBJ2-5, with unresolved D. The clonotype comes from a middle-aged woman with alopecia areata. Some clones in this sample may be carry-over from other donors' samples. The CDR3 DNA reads TGCAGTGCTAGAGATGGCGGCTTTCAAGAGACCCAGTACTTC. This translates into CSARDGGFQETQYF.